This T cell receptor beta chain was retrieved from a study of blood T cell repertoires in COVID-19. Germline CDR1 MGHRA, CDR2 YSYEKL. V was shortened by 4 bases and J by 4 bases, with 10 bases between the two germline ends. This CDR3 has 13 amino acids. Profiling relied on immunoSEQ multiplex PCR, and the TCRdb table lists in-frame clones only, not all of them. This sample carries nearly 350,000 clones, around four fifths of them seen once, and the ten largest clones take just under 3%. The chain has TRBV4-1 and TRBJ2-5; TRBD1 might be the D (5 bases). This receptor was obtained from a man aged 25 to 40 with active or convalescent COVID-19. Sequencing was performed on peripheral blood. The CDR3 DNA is TGCGCCAGCAGCCGGGGCCGTGGAGAGACCCAGTACTTC. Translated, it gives CASSRGRGETQYF.